This T cell receptor beta chain was sequenced for a study of T-cell reconstitution after alpha-beta-depleted transplantation in children. Molecular barcoding with unique molecular identifiers was used for the TCRbeta library. TCRdb called the PCR reads again in MiXCR, with one record for every CDR3 protein. This table holds approximately 240,000 distinct CDR3 sequences, 8% to 10% found once. V was clipped by 4 bases and J by 7 bases, with 11 bases between them. The CDR3 contains 13 residues. Germline V gives CDR1 LNHNV, CDR2 YYDKDF (reference sequence). J is TRBJ1-5 and V is TRBV15, with D hard to call. The specimen was PBMCs from the stem cell graft donor, collected from the stem cell graft. This TCR came from a human donor who donated a stem cell graft to a child with acute lymphoblastic leukemia. Here the CDR3 DNA reads TGTGCCACCAGCAAGGCTGGGAGACAGCCCCAGCATTTT. Protein: CATSKAGRQPQHF.